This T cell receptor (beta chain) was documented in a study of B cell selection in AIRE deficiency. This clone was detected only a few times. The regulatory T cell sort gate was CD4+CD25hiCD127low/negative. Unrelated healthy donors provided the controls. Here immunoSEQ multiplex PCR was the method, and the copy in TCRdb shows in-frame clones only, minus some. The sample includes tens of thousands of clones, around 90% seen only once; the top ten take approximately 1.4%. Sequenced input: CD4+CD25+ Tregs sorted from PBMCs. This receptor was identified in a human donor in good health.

The CDR3 protein is CASSLSFQYSYNEQFF. The CDR3 DNA reads TGTGCCAGCAGCCTATCCTTCCAGTACTCCTACAATGAGCAGTTCTTC. The rearrangement links TRBV6-6 to TRBJ2-1, with unresolved D. The CDR3 runs to 16 residues. Germline V CDR1 and CDR2: MNHNY, SVGAGI (reference sequence). The germline V and J ends were trimmed by 6 bases and 0 bases, with 15 bases remaining between them.